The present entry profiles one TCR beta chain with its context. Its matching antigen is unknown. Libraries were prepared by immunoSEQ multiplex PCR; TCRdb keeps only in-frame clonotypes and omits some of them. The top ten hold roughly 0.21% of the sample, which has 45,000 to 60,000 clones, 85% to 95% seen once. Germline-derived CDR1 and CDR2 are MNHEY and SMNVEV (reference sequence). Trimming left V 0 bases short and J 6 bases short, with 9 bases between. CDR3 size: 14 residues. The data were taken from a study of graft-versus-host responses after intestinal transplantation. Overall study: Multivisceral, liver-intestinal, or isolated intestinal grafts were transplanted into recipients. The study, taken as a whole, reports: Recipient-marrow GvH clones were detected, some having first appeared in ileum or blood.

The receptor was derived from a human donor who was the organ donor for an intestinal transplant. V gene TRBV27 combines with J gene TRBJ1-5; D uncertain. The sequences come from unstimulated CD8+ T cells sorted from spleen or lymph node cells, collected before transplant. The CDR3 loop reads CASSLSWSPQPQHF. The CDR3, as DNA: TGTGCCAGCAGTTTATCGTGGTCTCCTCAGCCCCAGCATTTT.